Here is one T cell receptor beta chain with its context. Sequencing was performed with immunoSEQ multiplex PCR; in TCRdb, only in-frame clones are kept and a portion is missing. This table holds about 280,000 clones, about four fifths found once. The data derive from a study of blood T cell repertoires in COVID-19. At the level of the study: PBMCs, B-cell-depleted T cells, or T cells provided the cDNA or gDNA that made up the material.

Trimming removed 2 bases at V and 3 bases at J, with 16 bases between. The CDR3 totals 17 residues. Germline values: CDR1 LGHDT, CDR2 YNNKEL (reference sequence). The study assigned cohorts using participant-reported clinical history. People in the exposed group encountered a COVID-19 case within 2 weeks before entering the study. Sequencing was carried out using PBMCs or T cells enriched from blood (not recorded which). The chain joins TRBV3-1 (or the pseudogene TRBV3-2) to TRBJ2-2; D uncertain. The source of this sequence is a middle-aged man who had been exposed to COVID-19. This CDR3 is CASSQSSLVTHTGELFF. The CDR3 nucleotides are TGTGCCAGCAGCCAATCCTCTCTAGTAACCCACACCGGGGAGCTGTTTTTT.